This passage covers 6 T cell receptor beta chains from one sample sequenced in a study of T cells in Graves' hyperthyroidism and ophthalmopathy. Amplification of TCR beta CDR3 regions was performed using RNA transcripts as template. HTBI primers drove first-round RT-PCR of the TCR CDR3. A single record per CDR3 protein comes from TCRdb applying MiXCR to the multiplex PCR reads. The sample records hundreds of thousands of distinct CDR3 sequences, about 18% being singletons. The sample was blood. The origin of the receptors is a woman aged 18-29 years with Graves' hyperthyroidism.

This clonotype was seen ten or more times. The V gene is TRBV7-6, the J gene TRBJ1-5; D unclear. V gave up 1 base and J gave up 2 bases, with 18 bases separating them. CDR1 and CDR2 (germline): SGHVS, FNYEAQ. The CDR3 has 18 residues. The CDR3: CASSLEPRGRMGNQPQHF. The CDR3 region has the DNA TGTGCCAGCAGCTTAGAACCCCGAGGAAGGATGGGCAATCAGCCCCAGCATTTT.

This clonotype has ten or more counts. The chain employs TRBV6-5 and TRBJ1-1; D uncertain. The CDR3 contains 13 residues. The V gene lost 0 bases and the J gene lost 1 base, with 3 bases spanning the gap. Germline V gene lookup returns CDR1 MNHEY and CDR2 SVGAGI. The CDR3 nucleotides read TGTGCCAGCAGTTACTCGGCGAACACTGAAGCTTTCTTT. This translates into CASSYSANTEAFF.

The rearrangement joins TRBV6-5 to TRBJ2-5; 7 nucleotides match TRBD2. Unmatched junction bases numbered 10, after V lost 4 bases and J lost 8 bases. In germline, CDR1 is MNHEY, CDR2 SVGAGI. This CDR3 comprises 14 residues. The DNA for the CDR3 is TGTGCCAGCAGTTTAAACCCGGGGGGAGATACCCAGTACTTC. It encodes CASSLNPGGDTQYF.

This clonotype occurred many times. This chain links TRBV6-1 with TRBJ1-1; D not certain. The germline CDR1 and CDR2 sequences are MNHNS and SASEGT. Trimming took off 3 bases at V and 7 bases at J, with 9 bases between the two ends. There are 12 residues in the CDR3. The DNA of the CDR3 is TGTGCCAGCAGTGATGAGGAAGGTGAAGCTTTCTTT. Translated: CASSDEEGEAFF.

This clonotype occurred many times. The chain recombines TRBV7-2 with TRBJ1-2; D call uncertain. Germline-derived CDR1 and CDR2 are SGHTA and FQGNSA. The CDR3 runs 13 residues. Trimming took off 7 bases at V and 2 bases at J, with 11 bases between the two ends. CDR3 in amino acids: CASTPSFNYGYTF. CDR3 nucleotide sequence: TGTGCCAGCACCCCGAGCTTCAACTATGGCTACACCTTC. The full variable domain, with the rest looked up from reference TRBV7-2 and TRBJ1-2, is GAGVSQSPSNKVTEKGKDVELRCDPISGHTALYWYRQSLGQGLEFLIYFQGNSAPDKSGLPSDRFSAERTGGSVSTLTIQRTQQEDSAVYLCASTPSFNYGYTFGSGTRLTVV.

This clonotype was seen at least ten times. This chain joins TRBV30 and TRBJ1-3; D gene uncertain. Germline-derived CDR1 and CDR2 are GTSNPN and SVGIG (reference sequence). The CDR3 runs to 15 residues. V lost 1 base, J lost 2 bases, and 12 bases lay in between. In DNA, the CDR3 is TGTGCCTGGAGTGAGGGCAGAAGCACTGGAAACACCATATATTTT. Protein sequence: CAWSEGRSTGNTIYF.